The clone carrying this T cell receptor beta chain has more than one count but fewer than ten. V was clipped by 4 bases and J by 4 bases, with 13 bases between them. The CDR3 covers 15 residues. CDR1 SGHTA and CDR2 FQGNSA come from the germline V gene. RNA transcripts gave rise to amplified TCR beta CDR3 regions. When the TCR CDR3 underwent first-round RT-PCR, the HTBI primer set was used. TCRdb fed the multiplex PCR reads into MiXCR, producing one record per CDR3 protein. The sample has approximately 620,000 distinct CDR3 sequences, 11% to 15% seen once. The patients, who ranged from 18 to 65 in age, presented with newly diagnosed hyperthyroidism lasting under 2 months. Together with thyroid ultrasound, orbital computed tomography, serum thyroxine and TRAb, clinical symptoms were used for diagnoses. The data stem from a study of T cells in Graves' hyperthyroidism and ophthalmopathy. On the study more broadly: Peripheral blood was obtained at initial diagnosis, preceding any treatment.

Sequenced input: blood. This sequence joins TRBV7-2 and TRBJ2-2; no clear D gene. This clonotype was obtained from a woman aged 25 to 39 with Graves' hyperthyroidism that later progressed to Graves' ophthalmopathy. The CDR3 loop is CASSSLVSGTGELFF. CDR3 DNA sequence: TGTGCCAGCAGCTCATTGGTTTCCGGCACCGGGGAGCTGTTTTTT.